These 5 T cell receptor beta chains were all obtained from the same sample, sequenced in a study of response to subunit inactivated influenza vaccine (dated by TCRdb to 2017 to 2018). Library preparation used RT-PCR. TCRdb names Illumina HiSeq 2500 as the instrument used. Starting from the raw public reads, TCRdb applied fastp trimming at Q25, assembled clones with MiXCR and retained in-frame beta chains. Entries that share a CDR3 protein sequence are merged under the most common genes and DNA. The sample has approximately 290,000 distinct CDR3 sequences on record, approximately 21% of them singletons. The ten largest clones take up about 9.4% of the sample. Sequencing used PBMCs from blood, obtained about 20 months after vaccination. All receptors come from a man aged 45 to 70 who received an inactivated influenza vaccine. Donor details come from another sample of the same person, matched by shared clones.

This clonotype turned up a few times. In nucleotides, the CDR3 is TGTGCCAGCAGCAGCGGAGCTAGCACAGATACGCAGTATTTT. Translating gives CASSSGASTDTQYF. The V call is TRBV12-3 or TRBV12-4, the J call TRBJ2-3; D possibly corresponds to TRBD2 (5 bases). Trimming cost V 6 bases and J 0 bases, with 10 bases left between them. The CDR3 covers 14 residues.

This clonotype showed up many times. The chain couples TRBV3-1 to TRBJ1-4; possibly TRBD1 for D (5 bases). Between the trimmed V and J ends, which lost 8 bases and 13 bases, there was a span of 17 bases. The CDR3 runs 12 residues. Germline CDR1 is LGHDT and CDR2 is YNNKEL (reference sequence). CDR3 nucleotide sequence: TGTGCCAGCGGCGGGGGTCGTGGGACACTGTTTTTT. Encoded protein: CASGGGRGTLFF.

CDR3 coding DNA: TGTGCCAGCAGGTTGACAGGGATGGGCACTGAAGCTTTCTTT. This codes for CASRLTGMGTEAFF. This chain uses TRBV12-3 or TRBV12-4 with TRBJ1-1; 7 nucleotides line up with TRBD1. CDR3 length: 14 residues. With V trimmed by 6 bases and J by 4 bases, 8 bases remained unmatched.

This clonotype was observed a few times. CDR3 nucleotide sequence: TGCAGTGCTAGGGATGCGATGGGGGTTAATGAAAAACTGTTTTTT. The encoded protein is CSARDAMGVNEKLFF. The V call is TRBV20-1, the J call TRBJ1-4; tentatively, D is TRBD1 (5 bases). The CDR3 contains 15 residues. Between the trimmed V and J ends, which lost 3 bases and 4 bases, there was a span of 15 bases. The germline V gene encodes CDR1 DFQATT and CDR2 SNEGSKA (reference sequence).

This clonotype was recorded many times. The chain combines TRBV12-3 or TRBV12-4 with TRBJ1-4, with no clear D. The CDR3 runs to 14 residues. Trimming stripped 5 bases from V and 10 bases from J, with 17 bases between. CDR3 sequence (DNA): TGTGCCAGCAGTCCTCTACGCAGTTCAGCAAAACTGTTTTTT. Its translation: CASSPLRSSAKLFF.